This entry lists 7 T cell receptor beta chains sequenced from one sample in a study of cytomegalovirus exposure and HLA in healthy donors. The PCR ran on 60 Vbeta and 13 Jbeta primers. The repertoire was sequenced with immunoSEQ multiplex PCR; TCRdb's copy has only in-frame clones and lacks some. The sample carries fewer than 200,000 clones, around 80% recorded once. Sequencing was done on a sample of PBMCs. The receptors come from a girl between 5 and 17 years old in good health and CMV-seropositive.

This CDR3 is CASNKLNFRGRTNTGELFF. Here the CDR3 DNA reads TGTGCCAGCAACAAGCTTAATTTTAGGGGTCGGACGAACACCGGGGAGCTGTTTTTT. The chain is built from TRBV7-2 and TRBJ2-2; D perhaps matches TRBD1 (5 bases). Trimming removed 7 bases from V and 0 bases from J, with 24 bases in between. CDR3 size: 19 residues. Per germline, CDR1 SGHTA and CDR2 FQGNSA.

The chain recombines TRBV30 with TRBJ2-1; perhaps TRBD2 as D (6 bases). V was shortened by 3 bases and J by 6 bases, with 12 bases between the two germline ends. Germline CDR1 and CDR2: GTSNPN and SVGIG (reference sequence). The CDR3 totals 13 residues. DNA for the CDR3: TGTGCCTGGAGCCTCGGGACTCCCAATGAGCAGTTCTTC. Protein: CAWSLGTPNEQFF.

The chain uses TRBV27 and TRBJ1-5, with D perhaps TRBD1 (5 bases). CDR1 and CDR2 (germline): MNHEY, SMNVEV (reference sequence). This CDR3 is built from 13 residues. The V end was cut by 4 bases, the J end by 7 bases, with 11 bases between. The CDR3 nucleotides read TGTGCCAGCAGTTATTTATGGGGCCAGCCCCAGCATTTT. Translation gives CASSYLWGQPQHF.

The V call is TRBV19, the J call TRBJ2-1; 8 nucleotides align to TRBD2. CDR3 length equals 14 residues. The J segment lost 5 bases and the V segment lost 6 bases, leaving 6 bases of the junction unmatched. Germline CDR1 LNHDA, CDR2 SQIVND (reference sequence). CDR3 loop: CASRHSGEDNEQFF. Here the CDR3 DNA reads TGTGCCAGTAGACATAGCGGGGAAGACAATGAGCAGTTCTTC.

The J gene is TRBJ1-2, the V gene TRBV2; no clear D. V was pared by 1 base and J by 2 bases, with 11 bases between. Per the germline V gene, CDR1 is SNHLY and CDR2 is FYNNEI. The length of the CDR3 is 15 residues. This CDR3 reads CASSEDVEPNYGYTF. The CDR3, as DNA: TGTGCCAGCAGTGAAGACGTCGAGCCGAACTATGGCTACACCTTC.

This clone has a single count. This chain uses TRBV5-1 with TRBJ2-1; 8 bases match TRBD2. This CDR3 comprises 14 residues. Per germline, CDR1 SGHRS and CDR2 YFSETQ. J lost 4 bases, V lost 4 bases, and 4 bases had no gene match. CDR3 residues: CASSGGLEYNEQFF. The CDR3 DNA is TGCGCCAGCAGCGGGGGACTAGAGTACAATGAGCAGTTCTTC.

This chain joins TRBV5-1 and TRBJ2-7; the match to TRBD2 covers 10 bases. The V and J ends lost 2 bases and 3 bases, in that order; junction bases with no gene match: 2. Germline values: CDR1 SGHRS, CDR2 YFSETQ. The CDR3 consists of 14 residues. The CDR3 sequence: CASSFTSGNYEQYF. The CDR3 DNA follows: TGCGCCAGCAGCTTTACTAGCGGGAACTACGAGCAGTACTTC.